The clone carrying this TCR beta chain is labeled medium-sized. Unique molecular identifiers were incorporated when the TCRbeta library was constructed. TCRdb re-called the PCR reads through MiXCR, storing one row per CDR3 protein. Among roughly 300,000 distinct CDR3 sequences, around 10% were seen once, and the ten largest hold 23%. These data originate in a study of T-cell reconstitution after alpha-beta-depleted transplantation in children. CDR3 length equals 17 residues. Per the germline V gene, CDR1 is SGHRS and CDR2 is YFSETQ. With V trimmed by 5 bases and J by 3 bases, 10 bases remained unmatched.

The chain uses TRBV5-1 and TRBJ2-1, with TRBD2 matching 11 bases. Material: peripheral blood, obtained 180 days after TCRalphabeta/CD19-depleted stem cell transplant. This receptor was obtained from a male patient between 2 and 10 years old who had a stem cell transplant for chronic granulomatous disease, so the T cells may come from the graft donor. The CDR3 loop reads CASRSSGTSGGYNEQFF. CDR3 bases: TGCGCCAGCAGATCGTCGGGGACTAGCGGAGGCTACAATGAGCAGTTCTTC.